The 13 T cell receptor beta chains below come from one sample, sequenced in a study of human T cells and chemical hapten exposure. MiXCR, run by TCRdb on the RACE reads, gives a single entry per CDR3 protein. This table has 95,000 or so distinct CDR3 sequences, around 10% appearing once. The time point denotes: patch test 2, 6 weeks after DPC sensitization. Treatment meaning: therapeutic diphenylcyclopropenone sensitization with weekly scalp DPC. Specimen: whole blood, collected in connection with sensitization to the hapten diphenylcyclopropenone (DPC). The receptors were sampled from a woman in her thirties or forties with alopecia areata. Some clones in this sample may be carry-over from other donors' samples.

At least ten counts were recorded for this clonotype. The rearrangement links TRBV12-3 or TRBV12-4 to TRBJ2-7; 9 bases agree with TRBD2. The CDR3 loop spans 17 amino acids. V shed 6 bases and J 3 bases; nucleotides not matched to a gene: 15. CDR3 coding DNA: TGTGCCAGCAGCCGAAGATCGAGACTAGCGGCTAACTACGAGCAGTACTTC. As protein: CASSRRSRLAANYEQYF.

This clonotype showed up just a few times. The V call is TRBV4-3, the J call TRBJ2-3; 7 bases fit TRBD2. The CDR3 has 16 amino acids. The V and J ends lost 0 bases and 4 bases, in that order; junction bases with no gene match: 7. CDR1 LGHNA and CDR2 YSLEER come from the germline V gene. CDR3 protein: CASSQDGLAVADTQYF. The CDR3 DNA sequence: TGCGCCAGCAGCCAAGACGGTCTAGCGGTCGCAGATACGCAGTATTTT.

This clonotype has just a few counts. The CDR3 region has the DNA TGTGCCAGCAGTTTCTGGCCAGATAGGGTCAATGAGCAGTTCTTC. Translated: CASSFWPDRVNEQFF. The rearrangement joins TRBV12-3 or TRBV12-4 to TRBJ2-1; no firm D call. The CDR3 is 15 amino acids. V shed 3 bases and J shed 6 bases, with 15 bases lying between them.

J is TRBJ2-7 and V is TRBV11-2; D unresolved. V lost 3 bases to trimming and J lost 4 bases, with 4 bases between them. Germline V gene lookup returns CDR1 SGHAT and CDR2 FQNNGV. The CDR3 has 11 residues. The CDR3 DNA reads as TGTGCCAGCAGCTTTCTATACGAGCAGTACTTC. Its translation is CASSFLYEQYF.

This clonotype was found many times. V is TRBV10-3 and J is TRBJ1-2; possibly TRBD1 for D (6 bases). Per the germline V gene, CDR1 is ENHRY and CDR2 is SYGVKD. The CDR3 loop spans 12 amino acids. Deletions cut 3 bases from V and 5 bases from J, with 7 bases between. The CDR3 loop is CAISDRGYGYTF. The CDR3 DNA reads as TGTGCCATCAGTGACAGGGGTTATGGCTACACCTTC.

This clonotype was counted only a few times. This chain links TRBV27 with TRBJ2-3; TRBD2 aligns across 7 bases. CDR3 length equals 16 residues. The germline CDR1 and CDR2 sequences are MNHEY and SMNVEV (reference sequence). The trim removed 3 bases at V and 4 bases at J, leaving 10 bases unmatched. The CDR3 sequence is CASSFFGRGGPDTQYF. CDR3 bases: TGTGCCAGCAGTTTCTTTGGGCGGGGAGGGCCAGATACGCAGTATTTT.

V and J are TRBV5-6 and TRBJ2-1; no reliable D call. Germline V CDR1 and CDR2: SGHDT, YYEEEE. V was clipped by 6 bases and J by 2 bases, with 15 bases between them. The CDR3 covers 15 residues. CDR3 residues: CASTPEAAPYNEQFF. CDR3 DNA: TGTGCCAGCACCCCCGAGGCTGCCCCCTACAATGAGCAGTTCTTC.

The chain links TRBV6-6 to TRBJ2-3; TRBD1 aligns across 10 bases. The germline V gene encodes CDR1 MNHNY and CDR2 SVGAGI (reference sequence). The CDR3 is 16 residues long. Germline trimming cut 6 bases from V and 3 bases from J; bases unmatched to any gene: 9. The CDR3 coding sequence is TGTGCCAGCAGCCTAGTACCGGGACAGGGGACAGATACGCAGTATTTT. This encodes CASSLVPGQGTDTQYF.

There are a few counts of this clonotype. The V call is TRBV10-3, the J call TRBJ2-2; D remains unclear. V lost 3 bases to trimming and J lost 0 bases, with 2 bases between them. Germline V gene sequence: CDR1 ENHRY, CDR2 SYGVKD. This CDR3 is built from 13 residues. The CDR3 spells CAISDANTGELFF. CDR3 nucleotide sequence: TGTGCCATCAGTGACGCGAACACCGGGGAGCTGTTTTTT.

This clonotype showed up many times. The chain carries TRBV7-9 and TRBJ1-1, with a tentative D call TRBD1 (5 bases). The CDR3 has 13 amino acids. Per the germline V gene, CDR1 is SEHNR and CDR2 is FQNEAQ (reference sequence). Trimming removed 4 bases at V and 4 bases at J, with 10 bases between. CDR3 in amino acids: CASSSQRGTEAFF. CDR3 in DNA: TGTGCCAGCAGCTCCCAGAGGGGCACTGAAGCTTTCTTT.

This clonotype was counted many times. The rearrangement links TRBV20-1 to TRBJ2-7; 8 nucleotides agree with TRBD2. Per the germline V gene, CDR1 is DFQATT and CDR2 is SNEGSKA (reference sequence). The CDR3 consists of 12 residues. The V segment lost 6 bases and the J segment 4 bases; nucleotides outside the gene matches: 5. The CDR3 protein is CSAPPGGYEQYF. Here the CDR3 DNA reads TGCAGTGCACCGCCGGGGGGGTACGAGCAGTACTTC.

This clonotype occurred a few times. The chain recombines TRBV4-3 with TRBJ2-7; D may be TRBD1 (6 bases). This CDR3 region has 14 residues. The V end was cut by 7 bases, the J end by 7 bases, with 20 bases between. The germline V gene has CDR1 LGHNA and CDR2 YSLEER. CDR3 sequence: CASTPSGVGGEQYF. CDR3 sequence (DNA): TGCGCCAGCACCCCATCTGGGGTAGGGGGAGAGCAGTACTTC.

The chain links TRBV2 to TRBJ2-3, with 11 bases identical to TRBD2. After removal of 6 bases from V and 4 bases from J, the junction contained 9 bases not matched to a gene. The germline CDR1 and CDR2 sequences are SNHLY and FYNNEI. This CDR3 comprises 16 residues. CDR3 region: CASRVAGGTDPDTQYF. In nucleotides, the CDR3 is TGTGCCAGCAGGGTAGCGGGAGGGACCGATCCAGATACGCAGTATTTT.